This T cell receptor (beta chain) was documented in a study of T cell responses to AZD1222 COVID-19 vaccine. Study-level points and caveats: Most donors were white British and more were female, and clonal diversity was possibly underestimated. Spike-specific TCR breadth and depth rose after two AZD1222 doses. Per reports, nearly half of all spike-specific TCRs target regions that are unmutated in variants.

Between the trimmed V and J ends, which lost 7 bases and 0 bases, there was a span of 5 bases. The length of the CDR3 is 12 residues. Regarding this clone: The antigen remains unidentified.

Clones were read by immunoSEQ multiplex PCR, and TCRdb kept only the in-frame ones, dropping some. The profile covers approximately 90,000 clones, with about nine tenths appearing a single time and 6.5% to 8.5% taken by the ten largest. This chain joins TRBV5-3 and TRBJ1-3; D remains unclear. TRBV5-3 is reported as an ORF; its role is uncertain. The sequence derives from an adult in good health. Sequencing used peripheral blood, obtained on day 0 of AZD1222 vaccination. Written as DNA, the CDR3 is TGTGCCAGACCGAGCTCTGGAAACACCATATATTTT. This translates into CARPSSGNTIYF.